What follows describes a single T cell receptor (beta chain). Reverse transcription of approximately 0.55 ug total RNA with a constant-region primer produced TCR beta cDNA. Slightly modified ARM-PCR served as the procedure for the TCR beta libraries. These libraries came from three rounds of nested multiplex PCR. Rounds one and two of PCR, each of 10 cycles, were primed with TRBV1-TRBV30 forward primers and a C-beta reverse primer. Each CDR3 protein is one row after TCRdb ran MiXCR on the multiplex PCR reads. The repertoire holds 300,000 to 350,000 distinct CDR3 sequences, with less than 70% as singletons. The V and J ends lost 6 bases and 5 bases respectively, with 11 bases between them. In germline, CDR1 is MNHNS, CDR2 SASEGT. There are 13 residues in the CDR3. Germline DNA was extracted too, while blood RNA derived from unsorted whole blood. Prior to surgery, four milliliters of peripheral blood were drawn.

The data originate from a study of tumor-infiltrating lymphocytes in primary liver carcinoma. For the study at large: The patients, men and women alike, were aged 30 to 69 years.

V gene TRBV6-1 combines with J gene TRBJ1-3; possibly TRBD1 for D (5 bases). The TCR sequence derives from a man aged 40-55 years with primary liver carcinoma and hepatitis B virus infection. Source material: peripheral blood. The CDR3 DNA sequence: TGTGCCAGCAGCTTGGACATGCGAAACACCATATATTTT. It codes for CASSLDMRNTIYF.